These 24 T cell receptor beta chains share one sample of origin, sequenced in a study of T cell clones after liver transplantation. Measured with immunoSEQ multiplex PCR; TCRdb has only the in-frame clones, and not every one. The sample lists tens of thousands of clones, 80% occurring once. The sample in question was CD4+ T cells from blood, obtained 12 months after liver transplant. These receptors all come from a human patient who received a liver transplant. Some T cells may be provided by the graft donor.

This clone was recorded once. The rearrangement links TRBV10-2 to TRBJ1-1; 7 bases map to TRBD1. The V gene end was trimmed by 3 bases and the J gene end by 3 bases; junction bases not matched to a gene: 7. The germline V gene has CDR1 WSHSY and CDR2 SAAADI. The CDR3 contains 15 residues. The CDR3 DNA is TGCGCCAGCAGTGACCGGACAGGCGGGGACACTGAAGCTTTCTTT. This codes for CASSDRTGGDTEAFF.

For this clone: Its ends do not fully match the called genes, so a read error is possible. The chain employs TRBV6-9 and TRBJ2-7, with 11 bases aligning to TRBD2. CDR1 MNHGY and CDR2 SVAAGI come from the germline V gene. This CDR3 contains 13 residues. CDR3 loop: CTSSGLAGYEQYF. The CDR3 DNA reads as TGTACCAGCAGTGGACTAGCGGGCTACGAGCAGTACTTC.

V is TRBV11-2 and J is TRBJ1-5; D remains ambiguous. Trimming cost V 1 base and J 2 bases, with 3 bases left between them. This CDR3 is 13 amino acids long. CDR1 and CDR2 from the germline V gene are SGHAT and FQNNGV. Here the CDR3 DNA reads TGTGCCAGCAGCTTAGTAGGCAATCAGCCCCAGCATTTT. It is translated as CASSLVGNQPQHF.

This clone turned up a few times. The chain combines TRBV7-9 with TRBJ2-5; TRBD2 matches 7 bases. In germline, CDR1 is SEHNR, CDR2 FQNEAQ (reference sequence). The J segment lost 6 bases and the V segment lost 6 bases, leaving 10 bases of the junction unmatched. The CDR3 is 14 residues long. DNA of the CDR3: TGTGCCAGCAGACCTTTGGGGGGGTTGAAGACCCAGTACTTC. It is translated as CASRPLGGLKTQYF.

The chain recombines TRBV11-2 with TRBJ1-2; TRBD1 agrees at 7 bases. Germline loops: CDR1 SGHAT, CDR2 FQNNGV. Trimming removed 4 bases from V and 2 bases from J; junction bases left unmatched: 7. The CDR3 spans 15 residues. Here the CDR3 DNA reads TGTGCCAGCAGCTCCGTTCCGGGACAGAACTATGGCTACACCTTC. Protein product: CASSSVPGQNYGYTF.

The V gene is TRBV19, the J gene TRBJ2-1; TRBD2 matches at 8 bases. V shed 8 bases, J shed 8 bases, and the junction held 11 bases outside the gene matches. Looked up from germline, CDR1 is LNHDA and CDR2 is SQIVND (reference sequence). The CDR3 runs to 14 residues. CDR3 protein: CASSLAAPSYEQFF. CDR3 nucleotides: TGTGCCAGTTCACTAGCGGCCCCGTCATATGAGCAGTTCTTC.

This chain joins TRBV23-1 and TRBJ2-7, with 9 bases that match TRBD1. TRBV23-1 is classed as an ORF, of uncertain function. The CDR3 has 16 residues. V dropped 0 bases and J dropped 2; count of bases not matched to a gene: 5. The CDR3: CASSQSHRGPPYEQYF. In nucleotides, the CDR3 is TGCGCCAGCAGTCAATCACACAGGGGGCCTCCCTACGAGCAGTACTTC.

This clone was picked up one time. The rearrangement joins TRBV5-1 to TRBJ2-7, with TRBD1 identical over 7 bases. V lost 8 bases and J lost 7; bases outside the gene matches: 9. CDR1 and CDR2 (germline): SGHRS, YFSETQ. This CDR3 has 12 residues. This CDR3 reads CASGQENTEQYF. The CDR3 coding sequence is TGCGCCAGTGGACAGGAGAATACTGAGCAGTACTTC.

The genes are TRBV27 and TRBJ2-2; 8 bases match TRBD2. CDR1 MNHEY and CDR2 SMNVEV come from the germline V gene (reference sequence). The CDR3 contains 16 residues. Germline trimming cut 5 bases from V and 4 bases from J; bases unmatched to any gene: 9. The CDR3 DNA sequence: TGTGCCAGCAGTCTAGGGTTAGCGGGACGCACCGGGGAGCTGTTTTTT. Amino acid sequence: CASSLGLAGRTGELFF.

The rearrangement joins TRBV11-2 to TRBJ1-3; D not resolved. The V end lost 1 base, the J end lost 0 bases, and 10 bases lay between the germline ends. This CDR3 is built from 16 residues. The V gene's germline CDR1 is SGHAT and CDR2 FQNNGV. The CDR3 here is CASSLGAGRSGNTIYF. CDR3 in DNA: TGTGCCAGCAGCTTAGGGGCCGGACGCTCTGGAAACACCATATATTTT.

By frequency in the sample, this clone is medium-sized (0.01 to 0.1%). The rearrangement joins TRBV9 to TRBJ2-7; D possibly corresponds to TRBD2 (6 bases). The CDR3 extends over 16 amino acids. The V gene's germline CDR1 is SGDLS and CDR2 YYNGEE. V was shortened by 0 bases and J by 2 bases, with 15 bases between the two germline ends. CDR3 residues: CASSVAVGGSAYEQYF. The CDR3 region has the DNA TGTGCCAGCAGCGTAGCGGTGGGGGGTTCTGCCTACGAGCAGTACTTC.

This clone was seen just once. The chain recombines TRBV6-1 with TRBJ2-7; 8 bases align to TRBD1. The CDR3 is 14 residues long. The junction had 12 bases not matched to a gene; V was cut back by 7 bases and J by 7 bases. The germline V gene has CDR1 MNHNS and CDR2 SASEGT. Here the CDR3 reads CASIQGAGGGEQYF. DNA for the CDR3: TGTGCCAGCATCCAGGGGGCCGGTGGGGGTGAGCAGTACTTC.

This clone was observed once. The rearrangement links TRBV9 to TRBJ2-1; 9 nucleotides agree with TRBD2. CDR1 and CDR2 from the germline V gene are SGDLS and YYNGEE. The length of the CDR3 is 15 residues. The V and J ends lost 0 bases and 10 bases, in that order; junction bases with no gene match: 8. The CDR3 nucleotides are TGTGCCAGCAGCGTAGGAGGCGGGAGGGCCCAGGAGCAGTTCTTC. It codes for CASSVGGGRAQEQFF. The full variable domain, with the rest looked up from reference TRBV9 and TRBJ2-1, is DSGVTQTPKHLITATGQRVTLRCSPRSGDLSVYWYQQSLDQGLQFLIQYYNGEERAKGNILERFSAQQFPDLHSELNLSSLELGDSALYFCASSVGGGRAQEQFFGPGTRLTVL.

This clone was counted once. The chain has TRBV5-1 and TRBJ1-3; tentative D call: TRBD1 (5 bases). The CDR3 is 16 residues long. The V gene lost 4 bases and the J gene lost 4 bases, with 18 bases spanning the gap. Germline CDR1 is SGHRS and CDR2 is YFSETQ. CDR3 protein: CASSPGDLMGGNTIYF. Written as DNA, the CDR3 is TGCGCCAGCAGCCCGGGGGACCTTATGGGCGGAAACACCATATATTTT.

The chain combines TRBV2 with TRBJ2-7, with 9 positions matching TRBD2. This CDR3 has 15 amino acids. Unmatched junction bases numbered 13, after V lost 7 bases and J lost 6 bases. Germline values: CDR1 SNHLY, CDR2 FYNNEI. CDR3 DNA sequence: TGTGCCAGCAATTCAAATCCGGGACTAGCAGGCGAGCAGTACTTC. Translated: CASNSNPGLAGEQYF.

The rearrangement links TRBV30 to TRBJ1-2; unclear D gene. Germline V lookup: CDR1 GTSNPN, CDR2 SVGIG (reference sequence). The V gene lost 4 bases and the J gene lost 3 bases, with 15 bases spanning the gap. CDR3 size: 14 residues. The CDR3: CAWKRDRYDYGYTF. The CDR3 DNA reads TGTGCCTGGAAAAGGGATCGTTACGACTATGGCTACACCTTC.

V is TRBV7-6 and J is TRBJ2-1; possibly TRBD1 or TRBD2 for D (5 bases each). Germline V gene sequence: CDR1 SGHVS, CDR2 FNYEAQ. Trimming pared 1 base from V and 9 bases from J, leaving 13 bases between. This CDR3 spans 14 amino acids. In nucleotides, the CDR3 is TGTGCCAGCAGCTTAGTTCCGGGGACGGGTGAGCAGTTCTTC. Its protein is CASSLVPGTGEQFF. The full variable domain, completed using reference TRBV7-6 and TRBJ2-1, is GAGVSQSPRYKVTKRGQDVALRCDPISGHVSLYWYRQALGQGPEFLTYFNYEAQQDKSGLPNDRFSAERPEGSISTLTIQRTEQRDSAMYRCASSLVPGTGEQFFGPGTRLTVL.

The V call is TRBV27, the J call TRBJ2-1, with D possibly matching TRBD1 (6 bases). This CDR3 is 18 amino acids long. V gave up 5 bases and J gave up 0 bases, with 20 bases separating them. The germline V gene encodes CDR1 MNHEY and CDR2 SMNVEV (reference sequence). CDR3 sequence: CASSLDRKGHLSYNEQFF. The CDR3 nucleotides are TGTGCCAGCAGTCTCGATCGAAAGGGACACCTCTCCTACAATGAGCAGTTCTTC.

This clone was detected only a few times. The chain recombines TRBV2 with TRBJ1-2; 7 nucleotides match TRBD1. In germline, CDR1 is SNHLY, CDR2 FYNNEI. Trimming took 6 bases from V and 10 from J; bases not matched to a gene: 8. This CDR3 is built from 12 residues. The CDR3 DNA reads TGTGCCAGCAGCCGCCGTACAGGGGACTACACCTTC. It codes for CASSRRTGDYTF.

The chain couples TRBV2 to TRBJ2-1; no clear D gene. V gave up 3 bases and J gave up 7 bases, with 10 bases separating them. Germline loops: CDR1 SNHLY, CDR2 FYNNEI. The CDR3 is made up of 13 amino acids. For the CDR3, the DNA is TGTGCCAGCAGTGATGGCCCCATGAATGAGCAGTTCTTC. Residues: CASSDGPMNEQFF.

This rearrangement joins TRBV28 to TRBJ2-7; D not resolved. This CDR3 is 15 amino acids long. The ends were cut back, 5 bases at V and 0 bases at J, with 14 bases in the middle. Germline CDR1 is MDHEN and CDR2 is SYDVKM. CDR3 in amino acids: CASSPVGSSSYEQYF. CDR3 coding DNA: TGTGCCAGCAGTCCCGTGGGTTCGAGCTCCTACGAGCAGTACTTC.

This clone was seen once. This rearrangement joins TRBV11-2 to TRBJ1-4; possible D gene TRBD1, 6 bases. The CDR3 extends over 15 amino acids. Trimming shortened V by 4 bases and J by 4 bases, and 13 bases separated the two germline ends. CDR1 is SGHAT and CDR2 is FQNNGV in the germline V gene. The CDR3 sequence is CASSSYRDINEKLFF. The CDR3 nucleotides are TGTGCCAGCAGCTCTTACCGGGACATTAATGAAAAACTGTTTTTT. The entire variable domain, with the rest obtained from reference TRBV11-2 and TRBJ1-4, is as follows: EAGVAQSPRYKIIEKRQSVAFWCNPISGHATLYWYQQILGQGPKLLIQFQNNGVVDDSQLPKDRFSAERLKGVDSTLKIQPAKLEDSAVYLCASSSYRDINEKLFFGSGTQLSVL.

The chain recombines TRBV28 with TRBJ1-1; D gene unclear. This CDR3 contains 12 residues. Trimming pared 11 bases from V and 1 base from J, leaving 11 bases between. Germline CDR1 reads MDHEN; CDR2 reads SYDVKM. DNA of the CDR3: TGTGCCGGGAAGAGGGCGAACACTGAAGCTTTCTTT. Translation gives CAGKRANTEAFF.

V is TRBV4-2 and J is TRBJ2-2; 9 bases fit TRBD1. The CDR3 covers 16 residues. V lost 3 bases and J lost 1; bases outside the gene matches: 3. Germline V gene sequence: CDR1 LGHNA, CDR2 YNFKEQ. This chain's CDR3 is CASSHLTGGNTGELFF. The CDR3 region has the DNA TGTGCCAGCAGCCATCTGACAGGGGGGAACACCGGGGAGCTGTTTTTT.